The clone carrying this T cell receptor beta chain was counted at least ten times. TCRdb re-analysed the 5' RACE reads in MiXCR, keeping a single row per CDR3 protein. The sample contains roughly 250,000 distinct CDR3 sequences, about 10% of which appear only once. The sample is drawn from a study of CD8 T cells in ankylosing spondylitis. V gave up 4 bases and J gave up 2 bases, with 12 bases separating them. This CDR3 region has 14 residues. Sequencing used blood, either unsorted or a sorted T cell fraction (not recorded which). The receptor's source is a male donor with ankylosing spondylitis or in good health (not recorded which). The chain joins TRBV12-3 or TRBV12-4 to TRBJ2-7, with D possibly TRBD2 on 5 matching bases. The CDR3 bases are TGTGCCAGCAGTTCTGGACTGGGGACCTACGAGCAGTACTTC. Its translation is CASSSGLGTYEQYF.